The T cell receptor (beta chain) under discussion was sequenced for a study of T cells in Graves' hyperthyroidism and ophthalmopathy. There are a few counts of this clonotype. The germline gives CDR1 KGHSH, CDR2 LQKENI. The V segment lost 2 bases and the J segment 2 bases; nucleotides outside the gene matches: 4. The CDR3 sequence is 16 residues long. The source material, RNA transcripts, was used to amplify TCR beta CDR3 regions. HTBI primers were the set used in a first-round RT-PCR of the TCR CDR3. TCRdb called the multiplex PCR reads again in MiXCR, with one record for every CDR3 protein. The sample carries approximately 530,000 distinct CDR3 sequences, about 20% recorded once.

The sequence was collected from a man aged 35-49 years with Graves' ophthalmopathy. V and J are TRBV18 and TRBJ1-3, with 9 bases that match TRBD1. Sequenced material: blood. The CDR3 loop is CASSPLTGGPGNTIYF. The DNA of the CDR3 is TGTGCCAGCTCACCATTAACAGGGGGCCCTGGAAACACCATATATTTT.